This T cell receptor beta chain was recorded in a study of blood T cell repertoires in COVID-19. Across the whole study: Italy, Spain and the United States were the sources of the convalescent and acute COVID-19 samples. PBMCs, B-cell-depleted T cells, or T cells provided the cDNA or gDNA that made up the material.

Methods used by the authors: Amplification with reference gene primers provided the estimates of nucleated cell counts. TCRdb's table, derived via immunoSEQ multiplex PCR, lists solely in-frame clones and lacks some. V, J and clone size reflect that table, while D and trimming were determined from the DNA. This table has 30,000 to 40,000 clones, around 87% appearing once. With 3 bases removed from V and 1 base from J, the gap between germline ends came to 8 bases. This CDR3 has 14 amino acids. Germline V lookup: CDR1 SGHTA, CDR2 FQGNSA. This sequence was found in a man in his 60s with acute or convalescent COVID-19. The J gene is TRBJ2-3, the V gene TRBV7-2; tentative D call: TRBD2 (5 bases). Sequencing input: peripheral blood. As DNA, the CDR3 is TGTGCCAGCAGCTTTGTTAGCGGCACAGATACGCAGTATTTT. Translated, it gives CASSFVSGTDTQYF.